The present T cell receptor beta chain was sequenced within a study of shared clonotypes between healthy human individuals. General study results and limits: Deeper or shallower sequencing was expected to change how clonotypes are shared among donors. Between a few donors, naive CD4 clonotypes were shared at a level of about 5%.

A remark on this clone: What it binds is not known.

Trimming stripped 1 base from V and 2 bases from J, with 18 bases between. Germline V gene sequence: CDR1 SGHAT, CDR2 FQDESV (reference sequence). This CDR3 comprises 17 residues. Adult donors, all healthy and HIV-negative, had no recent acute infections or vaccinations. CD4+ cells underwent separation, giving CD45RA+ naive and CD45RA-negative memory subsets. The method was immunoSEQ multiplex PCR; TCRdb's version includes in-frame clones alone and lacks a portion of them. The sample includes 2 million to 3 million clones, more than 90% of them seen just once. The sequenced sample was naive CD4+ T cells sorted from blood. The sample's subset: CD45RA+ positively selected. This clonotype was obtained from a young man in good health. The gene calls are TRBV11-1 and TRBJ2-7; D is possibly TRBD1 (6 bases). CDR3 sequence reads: CASSLEGTGTTTYEQYF. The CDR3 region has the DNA TGTGCCAGCAGCTTAGAGGGGACCGGGACAACTACCTACGAGCAGTACTTC.